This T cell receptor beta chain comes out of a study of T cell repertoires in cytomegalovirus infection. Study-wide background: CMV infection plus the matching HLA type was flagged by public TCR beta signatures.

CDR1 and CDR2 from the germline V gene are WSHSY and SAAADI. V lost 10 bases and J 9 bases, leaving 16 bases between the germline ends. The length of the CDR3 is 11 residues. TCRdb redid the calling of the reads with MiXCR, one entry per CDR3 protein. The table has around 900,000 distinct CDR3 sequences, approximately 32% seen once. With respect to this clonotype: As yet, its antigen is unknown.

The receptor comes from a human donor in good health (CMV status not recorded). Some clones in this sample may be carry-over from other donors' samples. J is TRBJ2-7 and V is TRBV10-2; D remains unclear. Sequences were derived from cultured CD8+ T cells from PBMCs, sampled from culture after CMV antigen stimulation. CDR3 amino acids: CATSALPGQYF. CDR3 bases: TGCGCCACCTCGGCCCTCCCAGGGCAGTACTTC.